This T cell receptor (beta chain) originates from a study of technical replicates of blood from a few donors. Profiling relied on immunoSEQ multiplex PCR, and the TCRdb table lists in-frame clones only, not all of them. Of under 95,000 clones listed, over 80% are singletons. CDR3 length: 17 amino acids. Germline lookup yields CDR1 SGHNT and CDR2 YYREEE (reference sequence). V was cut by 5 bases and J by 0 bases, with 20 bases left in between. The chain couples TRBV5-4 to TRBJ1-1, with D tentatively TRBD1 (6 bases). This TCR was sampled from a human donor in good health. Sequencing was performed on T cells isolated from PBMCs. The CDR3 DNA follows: TGTGCCAGCAGTTACGACCCGGACAGTGAAATGAACACTGAAGCTTTCTTT. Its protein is CASSYDPDSEMNTEAFF.